This T cell receptor (beta chain) derives from a study of T cells in Graves' hyperthyroidism and ophthalmopathy. Germline-derived CDR1 and CDR2 are MNHNS and SASEGT. The V and J ends lost 6 bases and 0 bases respectively, with 11 bases between them. The CDR3 consists of 14 residues. This clonotype was observed at least ten times. Its antigen remains unidentified. TCR beta CDR3 regions were amplified from RNA transcripts. During a first-round RT-PCR of the TCR CDR3, the HTBI primer set was used. MiXCR, applied by TCRdb to the multiplex PCR reads, yields one record per CDR3 protein. The sample consists of 100,000 to 140,000 distinct CDR3 sequences, about 16% of them appearing once. Study-wide results and caveats: The authors' 13 V-J model separated ophthalmopathy from stable hyperthyroidism. With a median lead of 6.5 months before onset, the model predicted ophthalmopathy.

This sequence originates from a woman in her 50s with Graves' hyperthyroidism. The V and J genes are TRBV6-1 and TRBJ1-1; the D is unclear. The sample consisted of blood. The CDR3 nucleotides are TGTGCCAGCAGGTGGTTGGAAATGAACACTGAAGCTTTCTTT. Translation: CASRWLEMNTEAFF.